These 18 T cell receptor beta chains came from one sample sequenced in a study of T cell repertoires in cytomegalovirus infection. A single record per CDR3 protein comes from TCRdb applying MiXCR to the reads. The data contain 680,000 or so distinct CDR3 sequences, less than 40% of them singletons. Sequencing was performed on PBMCs. The receptor set was obtained from a human donor in good health (CMV status not recorded). Some clones in this sample may be carry-over from other donors' samples.

This chain's CDR3 is CASTRTSGAETQYF. Written as DNA, the CDR3 is TGTGCCAGCACCAGGACTAGCGGGGCGGAGACCCAGTACTTC. The genes are TRBV12-3 or TRBV12-4 and TRBJ2-5; TRBD2 aligns across 12 bases. The V and J ends lost 7 bases and 5 bases, in that order; junction bases with no gene match: 5. CDR3 length: 14 amino acids.

This chain uses TRBV5-1 with TRBJ2-3; the D is unclear. The CDR3 runs 17 residues. With 0 bases removed from V and 3 bases from J, the gap between germline ends came to 17 bases. Germline assignment: CDR1 SGHRS and CDR2 YFSETQ. CDR3 DNA: TGCGCCAGCAGCTTGGAGGGAACCGGGTCGTTGACAGATACGCAGTATTTT. This translates into CASSLEGTGSLTDTQYF. Filled out from reference TRBV5-1 and TRBJ2-3, the complete variable domain reads KAGVTQTPRYLIKTRGQQVTLSCSPISGHRSVSWYQQTPGQGLQFLFEYFSETQRNKGNFPGRFSGRQFSNSRSEMNVSTLELGDSALYLCASSLEGTGSLTDTQYFGPGTRLTVL.

The chain uses TRBV7-2 and TRBJ1-2; 8 nucleotides line up with TRBD1. This CDR3 region has 17 residues. V dropped 5 bases and J dropped 4; count of bases not matched to a gene: 15. The germline V gene encodes CDR1 SGHTA and CDR2 FQGNSA. This CDR3 reads CASSQSTETGVFYGYTF. The CDR3 DNA is TGTGCCAGCAGCCAATCAACGGAGACAGGGGTGTTCTATGGCTACACCTTC.

The chain combines TRBV7-9 with TRBJ1-4, with a weak D call TRBD1 (5 bases). The CDR3 loop spans 13 amino acids. The germline V gene has CDR1 SEHNR and CDR2 FQNEAQ (reference sequence). V was shortened by 6 bases and J by 8 bases, with 13 bases between the two germline ends. In DNA form, the CDR3 reads TGTGCCAGCAGTTTGGGGGGGGGGGAAAAACTGTTTTTT. Its translation: CASSLGGGEKLFF. The complete variable domain, with remaining parts taken from reference TRBV7-9 and TRBJ1-4, reads DTGVSQNPRHKITKRGQNVTFRCDPISEHNRLYWYRQTLGQGPEFLTYFQNEAQLEKSRLLSDRFSAERPKGSFSTLEIQRTEQGDSAMYLCASSLGGGEKLFFGSGTQLSVL.

This clonotype appeared a few times. The rearrangement joins TRBV25-1 to TRBJ2-7; the D is unclear. V was shortened by 6 bases and J by 0 bases, with 6 bases between the two germline ends. Germline CDR1 is MGHDK and CDR2 is SYGVNS. This CDR3 spans 12 amino acids. CDR3 loop: CASRGISYEQYF. The CDR3 coding sequence is TGTGCCAGCAGGGGGATCTCCTACGAGCAGTACTTC.

The chain joins TRBV7-9 to TRBJ2-1; a weak D match, TRBD2 (6 bases). V was trimmed by 2 bases and J by 1 base, leaving 15 bases between them. From germline, CDR1 is SEHNR and CDR2 FQNEAQ (reference sequence). This CDR3 region has 17 residues. The CDR3 protein is CASSLREERSSYNEQFF. The CDR3 DNA sequence: TGTGCCAGCAGCTTAAGGGAGGAGCGGTCGTCCTACAATGAGCAGTTCTTC.

The chain employs TRBV20-1 and TRBJ1-4; TRBD1 agrees at 7 bases. J lost 4 bases, V lost 8 bases, and 16 bases had no gene match. The V gene's germline CDR1 is DFQATT and CDR2 SNEGSKA (reference sequence). CDR3 length: 16 amino acids. The CDR3 nucleotides are TGCAGTTATAGCAAGATAGGACAGGCCTTTAATGAAAAACTGTTTTTT. Encoded protein: CSYSKIGQAFNEKLFF.

Notes on this clonotype: Mismatch with germline at one junction end may stem from a read error. The chain combines TRBV12-3 or TRBV12-4 with TRBJ1-5; 7 nucleotides match TRBD1. This CDR3 region has 16 residues. The CDR3 region is CDSSQTGQLKNQPQHF. The CDR3, as DNA: TGTGACAGCAGTCAAACGGGACAGCTTAAAAATCAGCCCCAGCATTTT.

This chain joins TRBV28 and TRBJ2-1; 10 bases fit TRBD2. Germline loops: CDR1 MDHEN, CDR2 SYDVKM. The CDR3 totals 16 residues. V shed 5 bases, J shed 7 bases, and the junction held 11 bases outside the gene matches. CDR3 loop: CASSPPPSGRGNEQFF. Here the CDR3 DNA reads TGTGCCAGCAGTCCTCCGCCTAGCGGGAGAGGGAATGAGCAGTTCTTC.

This chain uses TRBV28 with TRBJ1-6; 9 nucleotides agree with TRBD1. This CDR3 contains 17 residues. The V segment lost 5 bases and the J segment 1 base; nucleotides outside the gene matches: 6. Germline-derived CDR1 and CDR2 are MDHEN and SYDVKM. DNA for the CDR3: TGTGCCAGCAGTCTCACAGGGGGCAGATCCTATAATTCACCCCTCCACTTT. Its translation: CASSLTGGRSYNSPLHF. The whole variable domain, filled in from reference TRBV28 and TRBJ1-6, reads DVKVTQSSRYLVKRTGEKVFLECVQDMDHENMFWYRQDPGLGLRLIYFSYDVKMKEKGDIPEGYSVSREKKERFSLILESASTNQTSMYLCASSLTGGRSYNSPLHFGNGTRLTVT.

This clonotype showed up just a few times. This sequence joins TRBV7-9 and TRBJ2-7, with D possibly TRBD1 on 6 matching bases. This CDR3 region has 12 residues. Germline values: CDR1 SEHNR, CDR2 FQNEAQ (reference sequence). Trimming removed 7 bases at V and 7 bases at J, with 14 bases between. DNA for the CDR3: TGTGCCAGCATCTCACAGGGCGGAGAGCAGTACTTC. Translated, it gives CASISQGGEQYF.

The V call is TRBV28, the J call TRBJ1-3; D perhaps matches TRBD1 (6 bases). Trimming removed 4 bases from V and 1 base from J, with 11 bases in between. The CDR3 runs to 15 residues. Germline lookup yields CDR1 MDHEN and CDR2 SYDVKM. The CDR3 DNA sequence: TGTGCCAGCAGTTCGACAGGAGATTCTGGAAACACCATATATTTT. Protein product: CASSSTGDSGNTIYF. Together with reference TRBV28 and TRBJ1-3, the CDR3 gives the full variable domain: DVKVTQSSRYLVKRTGEKVFLECVQDMDHENMFWYRQDPGLGLRLIYFSYDVKMKEKGDIPEGYSVSREKKERFSLILESASTNQTSMYLCASSSTGDSGNTIYFGEGSWLTVV.

The chain carries TRBV19 and TRBJ1-5; the match to TRBD1 covers 10 bases. Germline CDR1 LNHDA, CDR2 SQIVND (reference sequence). V gave up 6 bases and J gave up 5 bases; unmatched junction bases: 25. The CDR3 sequence is 21 residues long. This chain's CDR3 is CASSTLNPRGQGTPRDQPQHF. CDR3 bases: TGTGCCAGTAGCACATTAAACCCGCGGGGACAGGGGACTCCAAGGGATCAGCCCCAGCATTTT.

The V call is TRBV19, the J call TRBJ2-3; 11 positions match TRBD2. CDR1 and CDR2 from the germline V gene are LNHDA and SQIVND (reference sequence). The trim removed 9 bases at V and 3 bases at J, leaving 5 bases unmatched. CDR3 length equals 14 residues. Here the CDR3 DNA reads TGTGCCAGCACACTAGCGGGAGTTACAGATACGCAGTATTTT. Protein sequence: CASTLAGVTDTQYF.

V gene TRBV12-5 combines with J gene TRBJ1-1, with 7 bases identical to TRBD1. This CDR3 contains 16 residues. V was clipped by 0 bases and J by 0 bases; unmatched bases: 4. Germline V gene data show CDR1 as LGHNT and CDR2 as FRNRAP. The CDR3 DNA is TGTGCTAGTGGTTTGGTACAGGGGCCTATGAACACTGAAGCTTTCTTT. As protein: CASGLVQGPMNTEAFF.

This clonotype has only a few counts. The J gene is TRBJ1-4, the V gene TRBV6-5; maybe TRBD1 (5 bases). This CDR3 has 16 amino acids. CDR1 and CDR2 from the germline V gene are MNHEY and SVGAGI. Trimming took 4 bases from V and 0 from J, leaving 12 bases between them. CDR3 coding DNA: TGTGCCAGCAGTTCCCAGGGCCCTGCAACTAATGAAAAACTGTTTTTT. Amino acids: CASSSQGPATNEKLFF.

As for this clonotype: Germline is not matched at one junction end, which may reflect a read error. The rearrangement joins TRBV19 to TRBJ2-1, with TRBD2 identical over 7 bases. The germline gives CDR1 LNHDA, CDR2 SQIVND (reference sequence). This CDR3 region has 14 residues. CDR3 sequence: CAISRGEVYNEQFF. The DNA for the CDR3 is TGTGCCATTAGTCGGGGGGAGGTCTACAATGAGCAGTTCTTC. The whole variable domain, filled in from reference TRBV19 and TRBJ2-1, reads DGGITQSPKYLFRKEGQNVTLSCEQNLNHDAMYWYRQDPGQGLRLIYYSQIVNDFQKGDIAEGYSVSREKKESFPLTVTSAQKNPTAFYLCAISRGEVYNEQFFGPGTRLTVL.

This clonotype was counted between two and nine times. V and J are TRBV19 and TRBJ2-5; 7 bases line up with TRBD1. CDR1 and CDR2 from the germline V gene are LNHDA and SQIVND (reference sequence). Losses at the gene ends were 2 bases for V and 3 bases for J; bases not matched to a gene: 3. The CDR3 contains 14 residues. The DNA of the CDR3 is TGTGCCAGTAGTATATTCGACAGGGAAGAGACCCAGTACTTC. This gives the protein CASSIFDREETQYF.